A selection of T cell receptor beta chains follows, all from one sample in a study of cytotoxic CD8 clonotypes in ibrutinib-treated CLL. The method was immunoSEQ multiplex PCR; TCRdb's version includes in-frame clones alone and lacks a portion of them. The sample includes tens of thousands of clones, roughly 68% of them seen just once. The input for sequencing was PBMCs, taken after 24 months of ibrutinib treatment. These receptors were taken from a human donor with chronic lymphocytic leukemia. The CDR3 runs from the conserved cysteine through the conserved F or W. Fields, in order: D gene, V gene, J gene, clone size, CDR3 DNA, CDR3 protein. The D gene is left open where the match is weak. Rows may omit the clone size; those that give it use once, few, many or a size class.

>TRBD1|TRBV27|TRBJ1-1|NA
TGTGCCAGCAGTGCGGGACAGGGTGCGAACACTGAAGCTTTCTTT
CASSAGQGANTEAFF
>NA|TRBV4-1|TRBJ1-1|NA
TGCGCCAGCAGCCAAGGTGGGACTCTGAACACTGAAGCTTTCTTT
CASSQGGTLNTEAFF
>TRBD1|TRBV19|TRBJ1-5|once
TGTGCCAGTAATAGACCCGGGACAGATCAGCCCCAGCATTTT
CASNRPGTDQPQHF
>TRBD1|TRBV19|TRBJ2-2|medium-sized
TGTGCCAGTAGTGGCCGGGACAGGGGGGCCACCGGGGAGCTGTTTTTT
CASSGRDRGATGELFF
>TRBD1|TRBV30|TRBJ2-2|NA
TGTGCCTGGAGGGCTACCGGGACAGGGAGTACCGGGGAGCTGTTTTTT
CAWRATGTGSTGELFF
>TRBD1|TRBV6-1|TRBJ2-3|NA
TGTGCCAGCAGTCCCTCACAGGGGAGCACAGATACGCAGTATTTT
CASSPSQGSTDTQYF
>TRBD2|TRBV6-5|TRBJ2-5|few
TGTGCCAGCACTCACGGGGGGGGTATGGAGACCCAGTACTTC
CASTHGGGMETQYF
>NA|TRBV19|TRBJ2-7|NA
TGTGCCAGTAGTGCAGGACATTCCTACGAGCAGTACTTC
CASSAGHSYEQYF
>TRBD1|TRBV7-6|TRBJ1-2|NA
TGTGCCAGCAGCGACAGGGATTATGGCTACACCTTC
CASSDRDYGYTF
>NA|TRBV19|TRBJ2-6|few
TGTGCCAGTAGTATTTTTGGGGGGGCCTCTAGGGCCAACGTCCTGACTTTC
CASSIFGGASRANVLTF
>NA|TRBV7-9|TRBJ2-3|NA
TGTGCCAGCAGCCCGATCGATACGCAGTATTTT
CASSPIDTQYF
>NA|TRBV5-4|TRBJ2-7|NA
TGTGCCAGCAGCACCGACAGCTACGAGCAGTACTTC
CASSTDSYEQYF
>NA|TRBV13|TRBJ2-7|NA
TGTGCCAGCAGCTATCGGGGGCCCTCCTACGAGCAGTACTTC
CASSYRGPSYEQYF
>NA|TRBV19|TRBJ1-2|NA
TGTGCCAGTCGGTCCAACTATGGCTACACCTTC
CASRSNYGYTF
>NA|TRBV27|TRBJ1-2|NA
TGTGCCAGCAGTTCGGGGTCCTATGGCTACACCTTC
CASSSGSYGYTF
>TRBD1|TRBV9|TRBJ1-1|NA
TGTGCCAGCAGCGGGGCAGGGGGCCTGATGAACACTGAAGCTTTCTTT
CASSGAGGLMNTEAFF
>NA|TRBV14|TRBJ1-1|NA
TGTGCCAGCAGCCAAGACCTTAGATTGGCGGGGAACGCTGAAGCTTTCTTT
CASSQDLRLAGNAEAFF
>TRBD2|TRBV2|TRBJ2-5|NA
TGTGCCAGCAGTTATACTAGCGCCGAGACCCAGTACTTC
CASSYTSAETQYF
>NA|TRBV4-1|TRBJ1-1|NA
TGCGCCAGCAGGACAGGATTTGAAGCTTTCTTT
CASRTGFEAFF
>NA|TRBV5-3|TRBJ2-3|NA
TGTGCCAGAAGCTTGGCAAACCCCCCAGATACGCAGTATTTT
CARSLANPPDTQYF
>NA|TRBV11-2|TRBJ2-7|NA
TGTGCCAGCAGCTTAGAAGCTACGGGGGCCTACGAGCAGTACTTC
CASSLEATGAYEQYF
>NA|TRBV18|TRBJ2-7|NA
TGTGCCAGCTCACGGGGGATACAGCCTAGTTCCTACGAGCAGTACTTC
CASSRGIQPSSYEQYF
>NA|TRBV7-9|TRBJ2-1|NA
TGTGCCAGCAGCTTTTCCTATACCTACAATGAGCAGTTCTTC
CASSFSYTYNEQFF
>NA|TRBV5-1|TRBJ1-2|NA
TGCGCCAGCACCCCCCCAGGGAGAAAGAATAATGGCTACACCTTC
CASTPPGRKNNGYTF
>TRBD1|TRBV5-4|TRBJ2-7|NA
TGTGCCAGCAGCCCGCCGAGACAGGGAATTGGTGAGCAGTACTTC
CASSPPRQGIGEQYF
>NA|TRBV19|TRBJ1-4|NA
TGTGCCAGCCGGGGAGGACTTAATGAAAAACTGTTTTTT
CASRGGLNEKLFF
>NA|TRBV18|TRBJ2-1|few
TGTGCCAGCTCCCGGGAGGACAGAAGTTCAAATAATGAGCAGTTCTTC
CASSREDRSSNNEQFF
>NA|TRBV5-1|TRBJ2-2|NA
TGCGCCAGCAGCTTGACCGGGACAACGAACACCGGGGAGCTGTTTTTT
CASSLTGTTNTGELFF
>NA|TRBV12-5|TRBJ1-5|NA
TGTGCTAGTGTATCGGACAGAGAGCAAAATAGCAATCAGCCCCAGCATTTT
CASVSDREQNSNQPQHF
>TRBD1|TRBV5-1|TRBJ2-7|NA
TGCGCCAGCAGCTTGACACCGGGACAGGGCTACGAGCAGTACTTC
CASSLTPGQGYEQYF
>TRBD1|TRBV19|TRBJ2-1|NA
TGTGCCAGTAGACCGACCCCACACACCGGGACAGGGGCCCACAATGAGCAGTTCTTC
CASRPTPHTGTGAHNEQFF
>TRBD1|TRBV5-6|TRBJ1-2|few
TGTGCCAGCAGCGCGGGACAGACGAACTATGGCTACACCTTC
CASSAGQTNYGYTF
>NA|TRBV30|TRBJ1-1|few
TGTGCCTGGAGCAGGCAGACAAACGAAGCTTTCTTT
CAWSRQTNEAFF
>NA|TRBV29-1|TRBJ2-5|NA
TGCAGCGTTTTCGTATTCTCGGGGAAAGAGACCCAGTACTTC
CSVFVFSGKETQYF
>NA|TRBV29-1|TRBJ1-2|NA
TGCAGCGTAGAGAGAGGTGGCTACACCTTC
CSVERGGYTF
>NA|TRBV27|TRBJ1-1|NA
TGTGCCAGCAGTTTGCAGGGAATATGGGGGAACACTGAAGCTTTCTTT
CASSLQGIWGNTEAFF